A selection of T cell receptor beta chains follows, all from one sample in a study of T cell changes during pregnancy in multiple sclerosis. TCRdb's table, derived via immunoSEQ multiplex PCR, lists solely in-frame clones and lacks some. The sample has 35,000 to 45,000 clones; more than 70% are singletons. This specimen was CD4+ T cells from peripheral blood mononuclear cells, taken after pregnancy. All receptors come from a female donor in good health, enrolled as a control in a pregnancy study. Both conserved end residues are part of each CDR3. A D gene is named only where the DNA matches it firmly. Clone size is stated in some rows and not others, as once, few, many or a class when expanded.

TRBV28	once	TRBJ1-4	.	TGTGCCAGCAGTGGCAGGGTTTCAGGGGAAAAACTGTTTTTT	CASSGRVSGEKLFF
TRBV5-4	once	TRBJ2-1	.	TGTGCCAGCAGCTTGGCTATCGGGTCTGAAGGTGAGCAGTTCTTC	CASSLAIGSEGEQFF
TRBV11-2	.	TRBJ2-7	TRBD1	TGTGCCAGCAGCTTTTACAGGGGGCGTGCGCCCTACGAGCAGTACTTC	CASSFYRGRAPYEQYF
TRBV12-5	once	TRBJ2-3	TRBD2	TGTGCTAGTGGTTTGGTCGCGGGGGTGGGAGATACGCAGTATTTT	CASGLVAGVGDTQYF
TRBV5-1	.	TRBJ2-3	.	TGCGCCAGCAGCTTGGGACACGTGCAAGATACGCAGTATTTT	CASSLGHVQDTQYF
TRBV1	.	TRBJ2-1	.	TGCACCAGCAGCGTCTCCCTTACAGTTAATGAGCAGTTCTTC	CTSSVSLTVNEQFF
TRBV18	.	TRBJ1-3	TRBD1	TGTGCCAGCTCACCGGCGACAGGGTTCTCTGGAAACACCATATATTTT	CASSPATGFSGNTIYF
TRBV19	.	TRBJ1-1	.	TGTGCCAGTAGTATCCCCCTCCTTGGCGGGCGTGAAGCTTTCTTT	CASSIPLLGGREAFF
TRBV5-8	.	TRBJ1-6	.	TGTGCCAGCAGCTTGGACGGCGGGACCCCTTTCAATTACGATTCACCCCTCCACTTT	CASSLDGGTPFNYDSPLHF
TRBV4-1	few	TRBJ1-5	TRBD1	TGCGCCAGCAGCCAAGATGGTTCAGGGGGCTTTAGCAATCAGCCCCAGCATTTT	CASSQDGSGGFSNQPQHF
TRBV28	.	TRBJ2-7	.	TGTGCCAGCAGTTTATCAGTCAGGGGAGGGTACGAGCAGTACTTC	CASSLSVRGGYEQYF
TRBV5-4	.	TRBJ2-2	TRBD2	TGTGCCAGCAGCTCGCACCTAGCGGGAATGGGAACCGGGGAGCTGTTTTTT	CASSSHLAGMGTGELFF
TRBV5-1	.	TRBJ2-5	TRBD2	TGCGCCAGCAGTATGGATCTAGCGGTTCAAGAGACCCAGTACTTC	CASSMDLAVQETQYF
TRBV19	few	TRBJ1-5	TRBD1	TGTGCCAGTAGGGAAACAGGGGGCGGGCAGCCCCAGCATTTT	CASRETGGGQPQHF
TRBV2	.	TRBJ1-1	.	TGTGCCAGCAGGGAGGACGGAAACACTGAAGCTTTCTTT	CASREDGNTEAFF
TRBV10-3	.	TRBJ1-1	TRBD1	TGTGCCATCAGTTCGGACAGGGGGGGGACGAACACTGAAGCTTTCTTT	CAISSDRGGTNTEAFF
TRBV2	few	TRBJ2-3	TRBD2	TGTGCCAGCAGTCCTTGGACTAGCCTCGATACGCAGTATTTT	CASSPWTSLDTQYF
TRBV2	once	TRBJ2-2	TRBD1	TGTGCCAGCACAGGACAGGGGGCTGCAAACACCGGGGAGCTGTTTTTT	CASTGQGAANTGELFF
TRBV7-2	.	TRBJ1-1	.	TGTGCCAGCAGCTTAGACGGGTCCAGGGCGAACACTGAAGCTTTCTTT	CASSLDGSRANTEAFF
TRBV28	.	TRBJ1-6	.	TGTGCCAGCGCAAGGGCAGGGACTTACTATAATTCACCCCTCCACTTT	CASARAGTYYNSPLHF
TRBV19	.	TRBJ1-2	TRBD1	TGTGCCAGTAGTATAGACTCTGGAGGGGGCTTGAACTATGGCTACACCTTC	CASSIDSGGGLNYGYTF
TRBV11-2	.	TRBJ2-7	TRBD2	TGTGCCAGCAGCTTGGGACTAGCGGGAGACGAGCAGTACTTC	CASSLGLAGDEQYF
TRBV27	.	TRBJ1-1	.	TGTGCCAGCAGTCCCGGGGTGTTTGTGTCGCAAGCTTTCTTT	CASSPGVFVSQAFF
TRBV28	.	TRBJ2-3	TRBD2	TGTGCCACCCTAAGACTAGCGGGAGGGATACATAGCACAGATACGCAGTATTTT	CATLRLAGGIHSTDTQYF
TRBV7-2	.	TRBJ2-6	TRBD2	TGTGCCAGCAGCTTATTTCTCCTAGCGGGGGGGTCTGGGGCCAACGTCCTGACTTTC	CASSLFLLAGGSGANVLTF
TRBV11-2	.	TRBJ1-4	.	TGTGCCAGCAGCTTAACCCTTCACAGGGTTGAGGCGGTGGGAAAACTGTTTTTT	CASSLTLHRVEAVGKLFF
TRBV7-9	.	TRBJ1-5	.	TGTGCCAGCAGCAAAGGACGGGAAGGACAGCCCCAGCATTTT	CASSKGREGQPQHF
TRBV11-2	once	TRBJ1-6	.	TGTGCCAGCAGCCCCCCCCAGGGCCAGAATTCACCCCTCCACTTT	CASSPPQGQNSPLHF
TRBV5-1	.	TRBJ2-7	TRBD2	TGCGCCAGCAGCACAACAACCGGGACTAGCGAGTACTACGAGCAGTACTTC	CASSTTTGTSEYYEQYF
TRBV6-1	.	TRBJ2-7	TRBD2	TGTGCCACAGGGTCTAGCGGCAGATACGAGCAGTACTTC	CATGSSGRYEQYF
TRBV2	.	TRBJ1-4	.	TGTGCCAGCAGTGGGGGGGGGACTTGGATTATTCCGTATTTT	CASSGGGTWIIPYF
TRBV29-1	.	TRBJ1-2	.	TGCAGCGTTGAGCGGGGGGCTGGTGGCTACACCTTC	CSVERGAGGYTF
TRBV6-1	.	TRBJ1-5	.	TGTGCCAGCAGTGGGCATTATAGCAATCAGCCCCAGCATTTT	CASSGHYSNQPQHF
TRBV4-2	.	TRBJ2-2	TRBD2	TGTGCCACCCGACTAGCGGGAATGAACACCGGGGAGCTGTTTTTT	CATRLAGMNTGELFF
TRBV2	.	TRBJ2-5	TRBD1	TGTGCCAGCAGGGGACAGCTGCAAGAGACCCAGTACTTC	CASRGQLQETQYF
TRBV11-3	once	TRBJ2-1	.	TGTGCCAGCAGCTTAGGCAGGGGAAGGGATGAGCAGTTCTTC	CASSLGRGRDEQFF
TRBV4-1	.	TRBJ1-6	TRBD1	TGCGCCAGCAGCCAAGTGCCAGACAGGGGGACGTTACCCCTCCACTTT	CASSQVPDRGTLPLHF
TRBV5-1	.	TRBJ1-6	TRBD1	TGCGCCAGCAGCACACAGGGGCCTTATAATTCACCCCTCCACTTT	CASSTQGPYNSPLHF
TRBV7-9	.	TRBJ2-2	TRBD2	TGTGCCAGCAGCTCTCCCGGGGGGACGAACACCGGGGAGCTGTTTTTT	CASSSPGGTNTGELFF
TRBV18	.	TRBJ1-2	.	TGTGCCACAAGGGGGATCAACTATGGCTACACCTTC	CATRGINYGYTF
TRBV4-1	once	TRBJ1-4	.	TGCGCCAGCAGCCAAGTTGGGGGGACTAATGAAAAACTGTTTTTT	CASSQVGGTNEKLFF
TRBV28	once	TRBJ1-1	.	TGTGCCAGCACGCAGGTCAACACTGAAGCTTTCTTT	CASTQVNTEAFF
TRBV6-5	.	TRBJ1-6	TRBD1	TGTGCCCTCAAAGGGGCAGGGGGGAATTCACCCCTCCACTTT	CALKGAGGNSPLHF
TRBV27	.	TRBJ2-1	TRBD2	TGTGCCAGCAGACTAGCGGGAGGGAATGAGCAGTTCTTC	CASRLAGGNEQFF
TRBV18	.	TRBJ2-1	TRBD2	TGTGCCAGCTCGCTGGAAGGAGCGGGGTTTGATAATGAGCAGTTCTTC	CASSLEGAGFDNEQFF
TRBV21-1	.	TRBJ2-5	.	TGTGCCAGCCCTCGAAACAGCTCTCACCAAGAGACCCAGTACTTC	CASPRNSSHQETQYF
TRBV11-2	.	TRBJ1-2	TRBD1	TGTGCCAGCAGAACTGACAGGGTGGGGGTGGGCTACACCTTC	CASRTDRVGVGYTF
TRBV5-5	.	TRBJ1-1	.	TGTGCCAGCAGGTTGTGGGGAGCCACTGAAGCTTTCTTT	CASRLWGATEAFF
TRBV27	.	TRBJ2-7	TRBD2	TGTGCCAGCAGTTTTATGGGACTAGGGACCTACGAGCAGTACTTC	CASSFMGLGTYEQYF
TRBV7-2	.	TRBJ2-7	TRBD2	TGTGCCAGCAGCGCCCGAGGTAGCGGGGGGATCTACGAGCAGTACTTC	CASSARGSGGIYEQYF
TRBV5-1	.	TRBJ2-1	.	TGCGCCAGCAGCTTGGTCCCCGTAGGGGCCAATGTGCGGGAGCAGTTCTTC	CASSLVPVGANVREQFF
TRBV5-1	.	TRBJ1-6	TRBD1	TGCGCCAGCAGCACCGGGACAGGGTTGGGGCGGAATTCACCCCTCCACTTT	CASSTGTGLGRNSPLHF
TRBV19	.	TRBJ2-2	TRBD1	TGTGCCAGTAGCCCACAGGGGACCGGGGAGCTGTTTTTT	CASSPQGTGELFF
TRBV11-2	once	TRBJ2-7	.	TGTGCCAGCAGCCACCTAGCCCAGCGAGTGGACGAGCAGTACTTC	CASSHLAQRVDEQYF
TRBV4-1	.	TRBJ2-7	.	TGCGCCAGCAGCCAAAGCCCGCACGAGCAGTACTTC	CASSQSPHEQYF